The 2 T cell receptor beta chains in this list originate from one sample, sequenced in a study of beta chain features in type 1 diabetes (dated by TCRdb to the late 2010s). The library came from the immunoSEQ multiplex PCR assay. The High Capacity cDNA Reverse Transcription Kit was used to reverse transcribe all of the isolated RNA, meaning that expressed TCRB transcripts were what got sequenced. TCRdb took over this immuneACCESS table, retaining in-frame rearrangements with V and J assigned. Such tables are incomplete; in checked studies, under half of the missing clones stem from an unresolved V gene, and the remainder is unexplained. The sample table shows around 280,000 clones, and approximately 8.1% are seen once. More than 0.8% of the sample lies in the top ten. Sequences were obtained from central memory CD4+ T cells from blood. The receptors originated from a woman in her late teens or twenties in good health.

This clone was seen ten or more times. This chain's CDR3 is CASSLFVGDQETQYF. The CDR3 bases are TGCGCCAGCAGCTTGTTTGTTGGAGATCAAGAGACCCAGTACTTC. The rearrangement joins TRBV5-1 to TRBJ2-5; the D is unclear. Between the trimmed V and J ends, which lost 1 base and 2 bases, there was a span of 12 bases. There are 15 residues in the CDR3. Germline V CDR1 and CDR2: SGHRS, YFSETQ. Using reference TRBV5-1 and TRBJ2-5 for the parts outside the CDR3, the full variable domain is KAGVTQTPRYLIKTRGQQVTLSCSPISGHRSVSWYQQTPGQGLQFLFEYFSETQRNKGNFPGRFSGRQFSNSRSEMNVSTLELGDSALYLCASSLFVGDQETQYFGPGTRLLVL.

Points on this clone: An end of the junction does not agree with germline; a read error may underlie this. V is TRBV5-4 and J is TRBJ2-1, with a weak D call TRBD2 (5 bases). The germline CDR1 and CDR2 sequences are SGHNT and YYREEE (reference sequence). The CDR3 length is 13 residues. The CDR3 DNA follows: TGCGCCAGCAGCCGCGGAACTGGGAGTGAGCAGTTCTTC. This sequence encodes CASSRGTGSEQFF. The whole variable domain, remainder taken from reference TRBV5-4 and TRBJ2-1, is ETGVTQSPTHLIKTRGQQVTLRCSSQSGHNTVSWYQQALGQGPQFIFQYYREEENGRGNFPPRFSGLQFPNYSSELNVNALELDDSALYLCASSRGTGSEQFFGPGTRLTVL.